This record covers a single TCR beta chain. Its antigen is undetermined. TCRdb reanalysed the 5' RACE reads using MiXCR and keeps one entry per CDR3 protein. The sample lists some 270,000 distinct CDR3 sequences; approximately 15% were seen once. This entry is derived from a study of T-cell memory formation after mild COVID-19. Study-wide results and limits: The second-wave clones peaking on day 37 were not confirmed as SARS-CoV-2-specific.

The V and J ends lost 0 bases and 3 bases respectively, with 9 bases between them. In germline, CDR1 is MGHRA, CDR2 YSYEKL. This CDR3 has 14 amino acids. Specimen: PBMCs or a T cell subset sorted from them (not recorded which). The gene calls are TRBV4-1 and TRBJ2-7; D gene unclear. The receptor was derived from an adult woman who had mild COVID-19 (a few samples of this study predate the infection). Cell type and time point are not known. CDR3 sequence: CASSQDTASYEQYF. The CDR3, as DNA: TGCGCCAGCAGCCAAGATACAGCCAGCTACGAGCAGTACTTC.